This entry lists 30 T cell receptor beta chains sequenced from one sample in a study of blood T cells in healthy people across ages. Sample-barcoded 5' priming and a J-beta primer mix drove a second PCR of roughly 6 to 12 cycles. From the 5' RACE reads, TCRdb called clonotypes with MiXCR, one entry per CDR3 protein. Counted here are roughly 2 million distinct CDR3 sequences, around 50% occurring once; the ten biggest clones make up approximately 2.1%. Sequenced material: blood. These receptors all come from a woman in her 40s in good health.

This clonotype was seen a few times. The J gene is TRBJ1-2, the V gene TRBV9; no reliable D call. Germline V CDR1 and CDR2: SGDLS, YYNGEE. Trimming removed 0 bases at V and 5 bases at J, with 11 bases between. The CDR3 has 14 amino acids. CDR3: CASSVDPLDYGYTF. CDR3 coding DNA: TGTGCCAGCAGCGTAGACCCCCTGGATTATGGCTACACCTTC.

There are many counts of this clonotype. The chain joins TRBV7-9 to TRBJ2-1, with 11 positions matching TRBD2. The CDR3 consists of 16 residues. V gave up 0 bases and J gave up 4 bases; unmatched junction bases: 2. The V gene's germline CDR1 is SEHNR and CDR2 FQNEAQ (reference sequence). CDR3 nucleotides: TGTGCCAGCAGCTTAGCGCGACTAGCGGGGTACAATGAGCAGTTCTTC. Its translation: CASSLARLAGYNEQFF.

This clonotype was counted ten times or more. One end of the junction does not line up with germline, which may come from a read error. The rearrangement links TRBV4-2 to TRBJ2-7, with a possible D match to TRBD2 (5 bases). The CDR3 consists of 12 residues. In germline, CDR1 is LGHNA, CDR2 YNFKEQ. The DNA of the CDR3 is TGTGCCAGCAGTCAAGGACTGTACGAGCAGTACTTC. This translates into CASSQGLYEQYF.

In DNA form, the CDR3 reads TGTGCCAGCAGCGTGGACAGGAAGTACGAGCAGTACTTC. Its protein product is CASSVDRKYEQYF. The chain is built from TRBV7-8 and TRBJ2-4; 7 bases line up with TRBD1. The J call may be mistaken, given a closer DNA end match to TRBJ2-7. CDR1 SGHVS and CDR2 FQNEAQ come from the germline V gene. This CDR3 is 13 amino acids long.

This clonotype was counted only a few times. The chain has TRBV12-3 or TRBV12-4 and TRBJ2-1; 11 nucleotides agree with TRBD1. J lost 6 bases, V lost 6 bases, and 13 bases had no gene match. CDR3 length: 17 amino acids. This CDR3 is CASSFRSGTGGTNEQFF. The CDR3 bases are TGTGCCAGCAGCTTCCGATCCGGGACAGGGGGGACCAATGAGCAGTTCTTC.

V is TRBV11-2 and J is TRBJ2-1; D might be TRBD2 (6 bases). The CDR3 spans 15 residues. Germline assignment: CDR1 SGHAT and CDR2 FQNNGV. Trimming cost V 4 bases and J 13 bases, with 23 bases left between them. CDR3: CASSSNRLVQETQFF. The CDR3 DNA follows: TGTGCCAGCAGCTCGAACCGACTAGTACAAGAGACCCAGTTCTTC.

The chain joins TRBV5-1 to TRBJ2-6; TRBD1 matches at 9 bases. The CDR3 length is 18 residues. The germline CDR1 and CDR2 sequences are SGHRS and YFSETQ. V lost 0 bases, J lost 1 base, and 5 bases stayed unmatched. Written as DNA, the CDR3 is TGCGCCAGCAGCTTGGCGGGGACAGGGCTGTCTGGGGCCAACGTCCTGACTTTC. Its protein product is CASSLAGTGLSGANVLTF.

The chain carries TRBV20-1 and TRBJ2-5; D remains ambiguous. The CDR3 is made up of 13 amino acids. Trimming took 2 bases from V and 2 from J, leaving 9 bases between them. In germline, CDR1 is DFQATT, CDR2 SNEGSKA (reference sequence). The CDR3 here is CSARRLTQETQYF. In nucleotides, the CDR3 is TGCAGTGCTAGACGACTCACTCAAGAGACCCAGTACTTC.

V is TRBV28 and J is TRBJ1-2, with D unclear. Trimming removed 5 bases from V and 9 bases from J, with 19 bases in between. The CDR3 is 14 residues long. Germline-derived CDR1 and CDR2 are MDHEN and SYDVKM. CDR3 in DNA: TGTGCCAGCAGTCCGGATCCGGCGTCGAAGAGCTACACCTTC. It encodes CASSPDPASKSYTF.

V usage is TRBV13 and J usage is TRBJ2-5; 7 positions agree with TRBD1. The J call may be in error: the DNA end matches TRBJ2-7 better. Germline loops: CDR1 PRHDT, CDR2 FYEKMQ (reference sequence). The CDR3 loop spans 15 amino acids. CDR3 in DNA: TGTGCCAGCAGCTTCGCCGGGACAGCTCCTTACGAGCAGTACTTC. It codes for CASSFAGTAPYEQYF.

CDR3 nucleotide sequence: TGTGCCAGTAGACCCCGAGGGACATCCTACGAGCAGTACTTC. As protein: CASRPRGTSYEQYF. The chain uses TRBV19 and TRBJ2-7, with a weak D call TRBD1 (6 bases). Deletions cut 6 bases from V and 1 base from J, with 13 bases between. Germline assignment: CDR1 LNHDA and CDR2 SQIVND (reference sequence). The CDR3 is 14 residues long.

This clonotype was counted between two and nine times. The gene calls are TRBV29-1 and TRBJ1-2; no clear D gene. Germline loops: CDR1 SQVTM, CDR2 ANQGSEA. The CDR3 covers 13 residues. V gave up 5 bases and J gave up 1 base, with 11 bases separating them. CDR3 region: CSVPDPFNYGYTF. The CDR3 bases are TGCAGCGTTCCAGACCCATTTAACTATGGCTACACCTTC.

The sample holds a few counts of this clonotype. This sequence joins TRBV6-2 or TRBV6-3 and TRBJ2-1; TRBD2 matches at 12 bases. The CDR3 spans 13 residues. Trimming cost V 6 bases and J 9 bases; bases outside gene matches: 3. CDR1 is MNHEY, CDR2 SVGEGT, per germline. The chain's CDR3 is CASRVTSGGEQFF. The CDR3 nucleotides are TGTGCCAGCAGGGTGACTAGCGGGGGTGAGCAGTTCTTC.

In its sample, this clonotype was seen a few times. The chain uses TRBV7-9 and TRBJ1-2; a weak D match, TRBD1 (6 bases). The CDR3 length is 14 residues. Germline-derived CDR1 and CDR2 are SEHNR and FQNEAQ (reference sequence). The V end was cut by 1 base, the J end by 3 bases, with 9 bases between. CDR3 sequence reads: CASSLENRDYGYTF. CDR3 in DNA: TGTGCCAGCAGCTTAGAAAACAGGGACTATGGCTACACCTTC.

The V gene is TRBV5-1, the J gene TRBJ2-3; D unclear. The V gene lost 0 bases and the J gene lost 1 base, with 21 bases spanning the gap. The V gene's germline CDR1 is SGHRS and CDR2 YFSETQ. The CDR3 covers 19 residues. DNA for the CDR3: TGCGCCAGCAGCTTGGGTTTGGCCCTCTCAGTCGGAGGCACAGATACGCAGTATTTT. Encoded protein: CASSLGLALSVGGTDTQYF.

This chain joins TRBV20-1 and TRBJ2-2, with D tentatively TRBD1 (5 bases). The CDR3 loop spans 13 amino acids. Germline V gene data show CDR1 as DFQATT and CDR2 as SNEGSKA (reference sequence). V was pared by 0 bases and J by 9 bases, with 11 bases between. The CDR3 loop reads CSARDKGNWELFF. The DNA of the CDR3 is TGCAGTGCTAGAGATAAGGGGAACTGGGAGCTGTTTTTT.

This clonotype appeared a few times. The chain carries TRBV7-2 and TRBJ2-5; the D is unclear. Germline CDR1 is SGHTA and CDR2 is FQGNSA. The CDR3 totals 14 residues. The V end lost 7 bases, the J end lost 3 bases, and 15 bases lay between the germline ends. CDR3 residues: CASTKILVKETQYF. The CDR3 DNA sequence: TGTGCCAGCACCAAAATTCTAGTAAAAGAGACCCAGTACTTC. The full variable domain, completed using reference TRBV7-2 and TRBJ2-5, is GAGVSQSPSNKVTEKGKDVELRCDPISGHTALYWYRQSLGQGLEFLIYFQGNSAPDKSGLPSDRFSAERTGGSVSTLTIQRTQQEDSAVYLCASTKILVKETQYFGPGTRLLVL.

The J gene is TRBJ1-1, the V gene TRBV28; D is possibly TRBD1 (5 bases). The germline gives CDR1 MDHEN, CDR2 SYDVKM. Trimming shortened V by 6 bases and J by 0 bases, and 14 bases separated the two germline ends. This CDR3 comprises 15 residues. The CDR3 sequence is CASSSGGTMNTEAFF. Written as DNA, the CDR3 is TGTGCCAGCAGCTCCGGGGGTACCATGAACACTGAAGCTTTCTTT.

This rearrangement joins TRBV24-1 to TRBJ2-5, with TRBD1 matching 11 bases. The CDR3 extends over 16 amino acids. Germline assignment: CDR1 KGHDR and CDR2 SFDVKD. Germline trimming cut 3 bases from V and 4 bases from J; bases unmatched to any gene: 6. DNA of the CDR3: TGTGCCACCAGTGATCCGGGACAGGGGGTCGGAGAGACCCAGTACTTC. Translation: CATSDPGQGVGETQYF.

As for this clonotype: One base away lies a much larger clone, so this may be a sequencing read error. The chain recombines TRBV7-8 with TRBJ2-7; 8 nucleotides match TRBD2. V trimming: 6 bases; J trimming: 0 bases; junction bases outside the gene matches: 7. The germline V gene encodes CDR1 SGHVS and CDR2 FQNEAQ. The CDR3 contains 15 residues. The CDR3 region has the DNA TGTGCCAGCAGTCCAAGCGGGAGACCCTCCTACGAGCAGTACTTC. This encodes CASSPSGRPSYEQYF.

The gene calls are TRBV11-2 and TRBJ1-6, with 8 bases fitting TRBD1. The CDR3 runs to 16 residues. Germline V gene sequence: CDR1 SGHAT, CDR2 FQNNGV. After removal of 4 bases from V and 8 bases from J, the junction contained 10 bases not matched to a gene. The CDR3 DNA reads as TGTGCCAGCAGCTCCCATCAACAGGGGGGCCATTCACCCCTCCACTTT. This gives the protein CASSSHQQGGHSPLHF. The full variable domain, with the rest looked up from reference TRBV11-2 and TRBJ1-6, is EAGVAQSPRYKIIEKRQSVAFWCNPISGHATLYWYQQILGQGPKLLIQFQNNGVVDDSQLPKDRFSAERLKGVDSTLKIQPAKLEDSAVYLCASSSHQQGGHSPLHFGNGTRLTVT.

The rearrangement uses TRBV13 and TRBJ2-1, with 9 bases fitting TRBD2. The CDR3 has 16 amino acids. V gave up 1 base and J gave up 3 bases; unmatched junction bases: 4. Germline CDR1 PRHDT, CDR2 FYEKMQ (reference sequence). The CDR3 sequence is CASSLEASGIYNEQFF. The CDR3 DNA reads TGTGCCAGCAGCTTAGAGGCTAGCGGGATCTACAATGAGCAGTTCTTC.

CDR3: CSASQGTGGETQYF. For the CDR3, the DNA is TGCAGTGCTAGTCAGGGCACCGGTGGAGAGACCCAGTACTTC. The chain combines TRBV20-1 with TRBJ2-5; possibly TRBD1 for D (5 bases). The CDR3 extends over 14 amino acids. The germline gives CDR1 DFQATT, CDR2 SNEGSKA (reference sequence). V was cut by 3 bases and J by 4 bases, with 15 bases left in between.

The chain uses TRBV7-6 and TRBJ2-4; no firm D call. The V gene lost 1 base and the J gene lost 2 bases, with 9 bases spanning the gap. The germline CDR1 and CDR2 sequences are SGHVS and FNYEAQ. The CDR3 runs 15 residues. CDR3 sequence reads: CASSLGRNPKNIQYF. CDR3 nucleotide sequence: TGTGCCAGCAGCTTAGGCCGTAATCCCAAAAACATTCAGTACTTC.

V gene TRBV9 combines with J gene TRBJ2-5; 15 positions match TRBD2. CDR1 SGDLS and CDR2 YYNGEE come from the germline V gene. Unmatched junction bases numbered 7, after V lost 3 bases and J lost 4 bases. The CDR3 runs 17 residues. CDR3 DNA sequence: TGTGCCAGCAGCGCGGGGACTAGCGGGGGGTTAAGAGAGACCCAGTACTTC. Translation gives CASSAGTSGGLRETQYF.

As DNA, the CDR3 is TGTGCCAGCAGCTCTGGGAGCGGGGGGGGTGGCAATGAGCAGTTCTTC. It specifies CASSSGSGGGGNEQFF. The chain uses TRBV7-3 and TRBJ2-1, with TRBD2 matching over 10 bases. Germline V gene sequence: CDR1 SGHTA, CDR2 FQGTGA. With V trimmed by 4 bases and J by 6 bases, 9 bases remained unmatched. The CDR3 totals 16 residues.

Only a few counts were recorded for this clonotype. The J gene is TRBJ2-5, the V gene TRBV5-7, with unresolved D. TRBV5-7 is sorted into the ORF group, with uncertain function. The CDR3 has 15 residues. V lost 2 bases, J lost 3 bases, and 14 bases lay in between. CDR3 protein: CASSFDPSGEETQYF. The DNA of the CDR3 is TGTGCCAGCAGCTTTGACCCTTCGGGTGAAGAGACCCAGTACTTC.

V usage is TRBV5-1 and J usage is TRBJ2-5, with TRBD1 matching 7 bases. J was trimmed by 5 bases and V by 0 bases; bases with no gene match: 7. CDR3 size: 15 residues. Germline loops: CDR1 SGHRS, CDR2 YFSETQ. CDR3 sequence: CASSLAGTDAETQYF. The CDR3 region has the DNA TGCGCCAGCAGCTTGGCCGGGACAGATGCGGAGACCCAGTACTTC.

The table lists this clonotype with a few counts. The chain recombines TRBV7-9 with TRBJ2-7, with D unclear. This CDR3 is built from 15 residues. The V gene lost 5 bases and the J gene lost 2 bases, with 16 bases spanning the gap. The germline CDR1 and CDR2 sequences are SEHNR and FQNEAQ (reference sequence). DNA for the CDR3: TGTGCCAGCAGCCCACAAGTAGGGCTACCCTACGAGCAGTACTTC. Protein: CASSPQVGLPYEQYF.

V is TRBV25-1 and J is TRBJ1-2, with 7 nucleotides matching TRBD1. V lost 6 bases and J lost 5; bases outside the gene matches: 12. The germline CDR1 and CDR2 sequences are MGHDK and SYGVNS. CDR3 size: 15 residues. The CDR3 protein is CASRKAGGAGYGYTF. The CDR3 nucleotides are TGTGCCAGCAGGAAAGCAGGGGGGGCAGGTTATGGCTACACCTTC.